This record covers a single TCR beta chain. Its antigen remains unidentified. Specified treatment: 19 received Ad26.COV2.S at low or high dose, single or two shots; 5 received placebo; per-sample allocation not given. Sampling occurred on day 63 after the first vaccine or placebo injection. Cohort 1b enrolled adults aged 18-55 years in Boston. This sample was included in a study of Ad26.COV2.S vaccination and SARS-CoV-2 variants. At the level of the study: Donor got 5x10^10 or 1x10^11 viral particles of Ad26.COV2.S.

The CDR3 spans 14 residues. Trimming at V came to 5 bases and at J to 6 bases, leaving 6 bases not matched to a gene. Per germline, CDR1 SEHNR and CDR2 FQNEAQ (reference sequence). Study-level results: An underestimation of total T cell responses may have resulted from the TCR breadth and depth analyses. Across vaccine and placebo recipients, the breadth of non-spike TCRs was similar.

Clones were sequenced by immunoSEQ multiplex PCR, and TCRdb holds only the in-frame ones, with some missing. The sample shows some 300,000 clones, around 83% of them seen only once. Material: peripheral blood, obtained in a trial of Ad26.COV2.S vaccine versus placebo. The TCR comes from a person between 18 and 60 years old who received the Ad26.COV2.S COVID-19 vaccine or a placebo. The chain couples TRBV7-9 to TRBJ1-5, with 8 bases that match TRBD1. The CDR3 spells CASSTTGQGQPQHF. CDR3 coding DNA: TGTGCCAGCAGCACTACTGGACAGGGTCAGCCCCAGCATTTT.